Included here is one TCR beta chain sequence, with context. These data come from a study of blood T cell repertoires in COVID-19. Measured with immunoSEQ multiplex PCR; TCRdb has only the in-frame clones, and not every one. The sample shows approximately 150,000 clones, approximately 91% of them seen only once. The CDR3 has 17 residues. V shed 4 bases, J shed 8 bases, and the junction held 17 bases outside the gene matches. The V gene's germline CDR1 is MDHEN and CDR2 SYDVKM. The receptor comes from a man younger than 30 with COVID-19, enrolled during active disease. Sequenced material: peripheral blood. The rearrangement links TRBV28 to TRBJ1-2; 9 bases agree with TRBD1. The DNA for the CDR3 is TGTGCCAGCAGTTCCTTTCCGGACAGGGGAATTATGGGCGGCTACACCTTC. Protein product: CASSSFPDRGIMGGYTF.